This T cell receptor beta chain was recovered during a study of blood T cell repertoires in COVID-19 (TCRdb year 2020). Turning to the overall study: The collaborator samples originated in the United States, Italy and Spain and spanned the acute and convalescent phases of COVID-19. The prospective study material was composed of cDNA or gDNA derived from T cells, B-cell-depleted T cells, or PBMCs. Subjects who had been exposed to COVID-19, were actively infected with it, or had recovered from it provided the deeply sampled blood TCRbeta repertoires that made up the dataset. A freely available public database, intended as a resource for researchers studying the immune response to SARS-CoV-2, is where the repertoires were released. Samples were obtained from the ongoing ImmuneRACE study (first 160 participants) and from roughly 1,300 subjects provided by 6 global collaborators. The sample metadata nearly always contained a de-identified subject ID, COVID-19 status, age in years and sex. Where available, HLA class I and class II types were taken from metadata supplied by the sample provider and were not determined by assay-based typing. Findings and caveats that apply to the study as a whole: The quantity of clinical and demographic metadata differed by source and by participant and was supplied without curation.

TCRbeta CDR3 regions were amplified from genomic DNA using the immunoSEQ Assay, a bias-controlled multiplex PCR. On the authors' methods: The number of nucleated cells in each sample was estimated by amplification of reference gene primers within the assay. To quantify the absolute abundance of each unique TCRbeta CDR3 rearrangement, sequence reads were collapsed and filtered. For each sample, productive Simpson clonality was calculated as the square root of Simpson's diversity index over productive rearrangements. Not all clones reach the TCRdb copy of this immuneACCESS table, which keeps in-frame sequences only. Checked studies attribute under half of the gap to unresolved V genes and leave the rest unexplained. The DNA was the basis for D and trimming; V, J and clone size are from that table. This sample lists 50,000 to 75,000 clones; about 77% were detected once. The ten most abundant clones make up less than 25% of the sample.

Via the germline V gene (reference sequence), CDR1 is GTSNPN and CDR2 SVGIG. Measured from the cysteine to the phenylalanine, the CDR3 is 15 residues long. Of the read, only the CDR3 DNA is kept; its 45 bases are in frame from base 1. The V end gives up 8 bases and the J end 1 base, leaving 10 bases in the junction not matched to a gene. A note on this clone: The specificity of this receptor is unknown. The record has no base qualities; no much larger clone is one base away.

The collaborating institutions used their own protocols to collect whole blood in K2EDTA tubes. For TCRbeta analysis, collaborators shipped samples in one of three forms: frozen whole blood, isolated PBMCs, or DNA extracted from either of those sample types. The chain is encoded by TRBV30 joined to TRBJ2-3, with 9 bases aligning to TRBD2. The sequenced sample consisted of peripheral blood. The sequence derives from a man older than 75 with active or convalescent COVID-19. The DNA sequence is given as TGTGCCACTGGAGCCTTAGCGGGAGGCACAGATACGCAGTATTTT. Its protein product is CATGALAGGTDTQYF.